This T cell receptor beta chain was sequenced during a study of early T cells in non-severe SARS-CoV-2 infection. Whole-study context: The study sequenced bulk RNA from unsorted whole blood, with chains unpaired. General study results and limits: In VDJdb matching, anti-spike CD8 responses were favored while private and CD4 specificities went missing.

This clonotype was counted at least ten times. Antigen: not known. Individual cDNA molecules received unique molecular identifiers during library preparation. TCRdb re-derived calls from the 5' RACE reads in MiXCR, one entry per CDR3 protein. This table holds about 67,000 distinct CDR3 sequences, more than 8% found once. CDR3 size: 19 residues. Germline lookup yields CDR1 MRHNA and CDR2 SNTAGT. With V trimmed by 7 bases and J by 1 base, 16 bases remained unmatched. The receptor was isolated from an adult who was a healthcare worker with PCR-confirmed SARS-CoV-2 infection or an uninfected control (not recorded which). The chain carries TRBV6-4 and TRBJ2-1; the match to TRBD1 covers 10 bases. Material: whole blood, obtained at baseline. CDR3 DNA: TGTGCCAGCACCAGACAGGGGGCTGAACGGAAGGAATCCTACAATGAGCAGTTCTTC. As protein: CASTRQGAERKESYNEQFF.